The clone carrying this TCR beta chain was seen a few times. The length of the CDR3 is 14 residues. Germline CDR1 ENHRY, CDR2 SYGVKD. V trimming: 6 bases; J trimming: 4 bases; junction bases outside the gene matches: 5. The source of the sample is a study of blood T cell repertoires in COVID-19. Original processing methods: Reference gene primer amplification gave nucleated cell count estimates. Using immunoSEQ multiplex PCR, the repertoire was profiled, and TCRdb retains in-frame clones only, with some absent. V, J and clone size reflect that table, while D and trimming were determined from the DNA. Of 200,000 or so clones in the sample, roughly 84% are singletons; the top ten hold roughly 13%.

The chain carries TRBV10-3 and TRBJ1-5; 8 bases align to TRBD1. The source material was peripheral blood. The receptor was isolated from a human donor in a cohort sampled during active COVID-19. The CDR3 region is CAISGQGGNQPQHF. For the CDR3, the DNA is TGTGCCATCAGCGGACAGGGAGGTAATCAGCCCCAGCATTTT.